These 30 T cell receptor beta chains originate from one sample sequenced in a study of vaccination and CD4 T cells after COVID-19. With the Oncomine TCR Beta short-read assay, DNA from cultured CD4+ T cells was sequenced. MiXCR, applied by TCRdb to the PCR reads, yields one record per CDR3 protein. The table has tens of thousands of distinct CDR3 sequences, 38% seen once. Treatment specified: roughly 10-day PBMC culture with coronavirus spike peptide pools or control peptides (ViraFEST assay). Their target antigens are unknown. The specimen comprised CD4+ T cells from blood, cultured in vitro, sampled before SARS-CoV-2 vaccination. The receptors were gathered from a human donor who received a COVID-19 vaccine.

V usage is TRBV12-3 or TRBV12-4 and J usage is TRBJ2-5, with D tentatively TRBD1 (5 bases). This CDR3 contains 11 residues. Trimming took off 5 bases at V and 12 bases at J, with 13 bases between the two ends. CDR3 loop: CASSNDSPKYF. The CDR3, as DNA: TGTGCCAGCAGTAACGACAGTCCGAAGTACTTC.

This sequence joins TRBV12-3 or TRBV12-4 and TRBJ2-5, with D perhaps being TRBD1 or TRBD2 (5 bases each). Trimming stripped 5 bases from V and 0 bases from J, with 10 bases between. The CDR3 spans 14 residues. CDR3 loop: CASSGGPNQETQYF. The CDR3 DNA reads as TGTGCCAGCAGTGGGGGACCAAACCAAGAGACCCAGTACTTC.

This clonotype was seen a handful of times. This chain links TRBV19 with TRBJ1-2; no clear D gene. The CDR3 length is 14 residues. In germline, CDR1 is LNHDA, CDR2 SQIVND (reference sequence). Trimming removed 7 bases from V and 7 bases from J, with 19 bases in between. This CDR3 reads CASTALEGFGGYTF. The DNA for the CDR3 is TGTGCCAGTACCGCCCTGGAAGGCTTCGGTGGCTACACCTTC.

This clonotype has more than one count but fewer than ten. This rearrangement joins TRBV19 to TRBJ1-1; unclear D gene. There are 13 residues in the CDR3. Trimming stripped 5 bases from V and 7 bases from J, with 14 bases between. CDR1 and CDR2 from the germline V gene are LNHDA and SQIVND (reference sequence). The CDR3 DNA follows: TGTGCCAGTAGTGGCTCACCGCGACTTGAAGCTTTCTTT. Its translation: CASSGSPRLEAFF.

This clonotype has more than one count but fewer than ten. The J gene is TRBJ1-1, the V gene TRBV12-3 or TRBV12-4; D possibly corresponds to TRBD1 (5 bases). This CDR3 comprises 14 residues. The V and J ends lost 1 base and 3 bases respectively, with 9 bases between them. The CDR3 region has the DNA TGTGCCAGCAGTTTAGGAGGGGCACACACTGAAGCTTTCTTT. Translation: CASSLGGAHTEAFF.

To note about this clonotype: Mismatch with germline at one junction end may stem from a read error. The V call is TRBV15, the J call TRBJ1-1; maybe TRBD1 (5 bases). Germline V gene sequence: CDR1 LNHNV, CDR2 YYDKDF (reference sequence). CDR3 length equals 14 residues. Here the CDR3 reads CATRRDSPGKGAFF. The CDR3 nucleotides read TGTGCCACCAGGAGAGATTCCCCGGGGAAGGGGGCTTTCTTT. The whole variable domain, remainder taken from reference TRBV15 and TRBJ1-1, is DAMVIQNPRYQVTQFGKPVTLSCSQTLNHNVMYWYQQKSSQAPKLLFHYYDKDFNNEADTPDNFQSRRPNTSFCFLDIRSPGLGDTAMYLCATRRDSPGKGAFFGQGTRLTVV.

The chain employs TRBV5-1 and TRBJ2-5; D perhaps matches TRBD2 (6 bases). Trimming removed 3 bases at V and 5 bases at J, with 14 bases between. CDR3 length: 14 residues. The V gene's germline CDR1 is SGHRS and CDR2 YFSETQ. This CDR3 reads CASSSGLGGETQYF. For the CDR3, the DNA is TGCGCCAGCAGCTCCGGACTCGGAGGGGAGACCCAGTACTTC. Combining the CDR3 with reference TRBV5-1 and TRBJ2-5 gives the whole variable domain KAGVTQTPRYLIKTRGQQVTLSCSPISGHRSVSWYQQTPGQGLQFLFEYFSETQRNKGNFPGRFSGRQFSNSRSEMNVSTLELGDSALYLCASSSGLGGETQYFGPGTRLLVL.

The chain carries TRBV20-1 and TRBJ1-4; maybe TRBD1 (6 bases). This CDR3 comprises 13 residues. Germline CDR1 and CDR2: DFQATT and SNEGSKA (reference sequence). V shed 3 bases and J shed 7 bases, with 12 bases lying between them. CDR3 sequence reads: CSASAGAGEKLFF. The CDR3 nucleotides read TGCAGTGCTAGTGCGGGGGCCGGTGAAAAACTGTTTTTT.

This clonotype was observed a few times. The CDR3: CAISTTGTGVVGSTEAFF. CDR3 in DNA: TGTGCCATCAGCACCACCGGGACAGGGGTCGTTGGAAGCACTGAAGCTTTCTTT. This sequence joins TRBV10-3 and TRBJ1-1, with 10 positions matching TRBD1. Germline CDR1 and CDR2: ENHRY and SYGVKD. The J segment lost 4 bases and the V segment lost 6 bases, leaving 17 bases of the junction unmatched. The CDR3 spans 18 residues.

This chain uses TRBV20-1 with TRBJ2-5; a possible D gene is TRBD2 (5 bases). Germline CDR1 reads DFQATT; CDR2 reads SNEGSKA (reference sequence). The CDR3 is 14 amino acids. V dropped 1 base and J dropped 5 bases, with 14 bases sitting between them. The CDR3 DNA is TGCAGTGCTAGAGTACAACGGGGATGGGAGACCCAGTACTTC. Amino acids: CSARVQRGWETQYF.

The rearrangement uses TRBV20-1 and TRBJ1-2; D remains unclear. V was cut by 5 bases and J by 2 bases, with 12 bases left in between. The CDR3 is 13 residues long. Per germline, CDR1 DFQATT and CDR2 SNEGSKA (reference sequence). CDR3 sequence (DNA): TGCAGTGCTGGCCCACTCTTAAACTATGGCTACACCTTC. It codes for CSAGPLLNYGYTF.

This CDR3 is CATQIDRANTEAFF. The CDR3 nucleotides are TGTGCCACGCAAATCGACAGGGCAAACACTGAAGCTTTCTTT. V gene TRBV15 combines with J gene TRBJ1-1; 7 nucleotides agree with TRBD1. Germline-derived CDR1 and CDR2 are LNHNV and YYDKDF (reference sequence). The CDR3 runs to 14 residues. Germline trimming cut 9 bases from V and 2 bases from J; bases unmatched to any gene: 9.

The V call is TRBV5-4, the J call TRBJ1-6, with D possibly TRBD1 on 6 matching bases. The CDR3 has 16 residues. With 0 bases removed from V and 2 bases from J, the gap between germline ends came to 9 bases. CDR1 and CDR2 from the germline V gene are SGHNT and YYREEE (reference sequence). The CDR3 sequence: CASSLAGGPYNSPLHF. In DNA, the CDR3 is TGTGCCAGCAGCTTGGCCGGGGGGCCCTATAATTCACCCCTCCACTTT.

This clonotype appeared a few times. This sequence joins TRBV28 and TRBJ2-7; D unresolved. The CDR3 covers 14 residues. Germline values: CDR1 MDHEN, CDR2 SYDVKM. V was pared by 5 bases and J by 8 bases, with 19 bases between. CDR3 DNA: TGTGCCAGCAGTCTCCCGGTTGGACCTACGAAGCAGTACTTC. It specifies CASSLPVGPTKQYF.

The rearrangement joins TRBV2 to TRBJ2-3; tentatively, D is TRBD2 (6 bases). Per germline, CDR1 SNHLY and CDR2 FYNNEI. The length of the CDR3 is 14 residues. V lost 4 bases, J lost 6 bases, and 14 bases lay in between. The CDR3 region is CASSVAGSRDTQYF. CDR3 nucleotides: TGTGCCAGCAGTGTTGCGGGGTCTCGCGATACGCAGTATTTT.

The J gene is TRBJ2-1, the V gene TRBV2; the D call may be TRBD1 or TRBD2 (5 bases each). In germline, CDR1 is SNHLY, CDR2 FYNNEI. The CDR3 is made up of 20 amino acids. The germline V and J ends were trimmed by 7 bases and 1 base, with 29 bases remaining between them. DNA of the CDR3: TGTGCCAGCATCCAATGGGCCGTGGGGCTCCAGTGGAGGTCCTACAATGAGCAGTTCTTC. This encodes CASIQWAVGLQWRSYNEQFF.

The J gene is TRBJ1-1, the V gene TRBV20-1, with D perhaps TRBD1 (6 bases). Trimming removed 3 bases from V and 1 base from J, with 12 bases in between. Per the germline V gene, CDR1 is DFQATT and CDR2 is SNEGSKA (reference sequence). This CDR3 is 14 amino acids long. The CDR3 DNA follows: TGCAGTGCTAGGGCACCGACAGGGAACACTGAAGCTTTCTTT. Its protein is CSARAPTGNTEAFF.

This clonotype turned up a few times. V usage is TRBV10-3 and J usage is TRBJ2-5, with 7 bases that match TRBD1. Germline V gene data show CDR1 as ENHRY and CDR2 as SYGVKD. There are 11 residues in the CDR3. J gave up 5 bases and V 6 bases, and 0 bases lay outside the gene matches. The CDR3 loop is CAISRGETQYF. The DNA for the CDR3 is TGTGCCATCAGCAGGGGGGAGACCCAGTACTTC.

The chain has TRBV18 and TRBJ1-1; possible D gene TRBD1, 6 bases. Trimming removed 1 base at V and 3 bases at J, with 21 bases between. The CDR3 spans 18 residues. Looked up from germline, CDR1 is KGHSH and CDR2 is LQKENI. CDR3 nucleotide sequence: TGTGCCAGCTCACCACGAGAACAGGGAAACACGGGGGACACTGAAGCTTTCTTT. It is translated as CASSPREQGNTGDTEAFF.

This clonotype has just a few counts. V gene TRBV7-3 combines with J gene TRBJ2-3; 9 bases agree with TRBD2. In germline, CDR1 is SGHTA, CDR2 FQGTGA. The CDR3 is 14 amino acids. The V and J ends lost 4 bases and 3 bases, in that order; junction bases with no gene match: 2. The CDR3, as DNA: TGTGCCAGCAGCTCCCTAGCGGGGACAGATACGCAGTATTTT. Its translation is CASSSLAGTDTQYF.

This chain links TRBV20-1 with TRBJ2-5; D not resolved. The CDR3 loop spans 10 amino acids. Germline CDR1 is DFQATT and CDR2 is SNEGSKA (reference sequence). V dropped 6 bases and J dropped 7 bases, with 9 bases sitting between them. The DNA for the CDR3 is TGCAGTGCGGATTACGGGACCCAGTACTTC. This sequence encodes CSADYGTQYF.

This clonotype was observed a handful of times. The CDR3 is CSAPVDSGGSEQYF. For the CDR3, the DNA is TGCAGTGCCCCAGTGGACAGCGGGGGGAGCGAGCAGTACTTC. The V gene is TRBV20-1, the J gene TRBJ2-7; 9 bases fit TRBD2. Trimming cost V 6 bases and J 6 bases; bases outside gene matches: 12. Germline CDR1 DFQATT, CDR2 SNEGSKA (reference sequence). The CDR3 consists of 14 residues.

The J gene is TRBJ2-2, the V gene TRBV7-2; D gene ambiguous. This CDR3 spans 12 amino acids. From germline, CDR1 is SGHTA and CDR2 FQGNSA. Trimming took off 6 bases at V and 8 bases at J, with 10 bases between the two ends. The CDR3 DNA follows: TGTGCCAGCAGGTCCCCTAATGGGGAGCTGTTTTTT. It is translated as CASRSPNGELFF.

The gene calls are TRBV9 and TRBJ2-3; 7 bases are shared with TRBD1. The CDR3 runs to 15 residues. Germline CDR1 SGDLS, CDR2 YYNGEE. With V trimmed by 0 bases and J by 1 base, 2 bases remained unmatched. The CDR3 bases are TGTGCCAGCAGCGTAGAGGGGGCGGGCACAGATACGCAGTATTTT. It yields the protein CASSVEGAGTDTQYF.

This chain uses TRBV7-6 with TRBJ2-2; D is unclear. CDR1 SGHVS and CDR2 FNYEAQ come from the germline V gene. Trimming left V 4 bases short and J 4 bases short, with 25 bases between. The CDR3 sequence is 19 residues long. The CDR3 region is CASSSIPLYALRVTGELFF. CDR3 coding DNA: TGTGCCAGCAGCTCAATACCCCTTTACGCCCTAAGAGTCACCGGGGAGCTGTTTTTT. The full variable domain, in which reference TRBV7-6 and TRBJ2-2 provide the parts outside the CDR3, is GAGVSQSPRYKVTKRGQDVALRCDPISGHVSLYWYRQALGQGPEFLTYFNYEAQQDKSGLPNDRFSAERPEGSISTLTIQRTEQRDSAMYRCASSSIPLYALRVTGELFFGEGSRLTVL.

This clonotype was counted only a few times. The chain has TRBV20-1 and TRBJ1-6; possibly TRBD1 for D (5 bases). Germline V lookup: CDR1 DFQATT, CDR2 SNEGSKA (reference sequence). CDR3 size: 13 residues. Trimming removed 2 bases from V and 9 bases from J, with 11 bases in between. The DNA of the CDR3 is TGCAGTGCTAGAATAAGGGGAGGTTCACCCCTCCACTTT. Encoded protein: CSARIRGGSPLHF.

The chain links TRBV6-1 to TRBJ1-5; 11 bases agree with TRBD1. J lost 0 bases, V lost 6 bases, and 7 bases had no gene match. From germline, CDR1 is MNHNS and CDR2 SASEGT. This CDR3 has 17 residues. The CDR3 DNA follows: TGTGCCAGCAGCCGGATCGGGACAGGGGGTAGCAATCAGCCCCAGCATTTT. Its translation is CASSRIGTGGSNQPQHF.

The rearrangement joins TRBV6-1 to TRBJ1-6; 8 nucleotides match TRBD1. The CDR3 is 14 amino acids. Germline CDR1 MNHNS, CDR2 SASEGT. Trimming removed 5 bases from V and 6 bases from J; junction bases left unmatched: 3. The DNA for the CDR3 is TGTGCCAGCAGTCCGGACAGGGTTAATTCACCCCTCCACTTT. This translates into CASSPDRVNSPLHF.

This clonotype was detected only a few times. J is TRBJ1-2 and V is TRBV14; D perhaps matches TRBD1 (5 bases). The CDR3 sequence is 16 residues long. Germline V gives CDR1 SGHDN, CDR2 FVKESK. V was cut by 2 bases and J by 0 bases, with 13 bases left in between. The CDR3 sequence: CASSQIAGRANYGYTF. The CDR3 region has the DNA TGTGCCAGCAGCCAAATCGCCGGCAGGGCTAACTATGGCTACACCTTC.

The chain combines TRBV6-1 with TRBJ1-5; a possible D gene is TRBD1 (6 bases). Germline lookup yields CDR1 MNHNS and CDR2 SASEGT. With 3 bases removed from V and 1 base from J, the gap between germline ends came to 10 bases. This CDR3 spans 15 amino acids. CDR3 in amino acids: CASSDAGESNQPQHF. In nucleotides, the CDR3 is TGTGCCAGCAGTGACGCAGGGGAGAGCAATCAGCCCCAGCATTTT.